The 27 T cell receptor beta chains below come from one sample, sequenced in a study of early T cells in non-severe SARS-CoV-2 infection. Using its own MiXCR run on the 5' RACE reads, TCRdb lists one record per CDR3 protein. The data show under 35,000 distinct CDR3 sequences, roughly 5% seen once. Sequencing input: whole blood. These receptors were obtained from an adult who was a healthcare worker with PCR-confirmed SARS-CoV-2 infection or an uninfected control (not recorded which).

By sample share, this clonotype is large (0.1 to 1%). This sequence joins TRBV20-1 and TRBJ2-7, with D possibly matching TRBD2 (6 bases). This CDR3 region has 12 residues. Germline assignment: CDR1 DFQATT and CDR2 SNEGSKA (reference sequence). V gave up 3 bases and J gave up 7 bases, with 13 bases separating them. CDR3 loop: CSASREKDEQYF. The CDR3 DNA is TGCAGTGCTAGCCGGGAGAAGGATGAGCAGTACTTC.

The gene calls are TRBV2 and TRBJ2-7; 9 bases are a match to TRBD1. V was pared by 2 bases and J by 5 bases, with 4 bases of the junction left unmatched. Germline V gene lookup returns CDR1 SNHLY and CDR2 FYNNEI. This CDR3 comprises 14 residues. As DNA, the CDR3 is TGTGCCAGCAGTGAATTGGACAGGGGAAACGAGCAGTACTTC. Protein product: CASSELDRGNEQYF.

This clonotype was seen many times. The chain joins TRBV2 to TRBJ1-5; D perhaps matches TRBD1 (5 bases). Trimming stripped 2 bases from V and 7 bases from J, with 9 bases between. Germline loops: CDR1 SNHLY, CDR2 FYNNEI. The CDR3 extends over 13 amino acids. CDR3 bases: TGTGCCAGCAGTGAAATAGGGGAACAGCCCCAGCATTTT. Translation: CASSEIGEQPQHF. The full variable domain, rest sourced from reference TRBV2 and TRBJ1-5, is EPEVTQTPSHQVTQMGQEVILRCVPISNHLYFYWYRQILGQKVEFLVSFYNNEISEKSEIFDDQFSVERPDGSNFTLKIRSTKLEDSAMYFCASSEIGEQPQHFGDGTRLSIL.

The chain joins TRBV12-3 or TRBV12-4 to TRBJ1-2; 7 bases match TRBD1. The junction had 8 bases not matched to a gene; V was cut back by 7 bases and J by 3 bases. This CDR3 spans 14 amino acids. The DNA of the CDR3 is TGTGCCAGCACCCCTCTAGACAGGGACTATGGCTACACCTTC. Translating it yields CASTPLDRDYGYTF.

The chain joins TRBV28 to TRBJ1-3; no definite D call. Germline values: CDR1 MDHEN, CDR2 SYDVKM. The length of the CDR3 is 15 residues. The ends were cut back, 2 bases at V and 8 bases at J, with 16 bases in the middle. The CDR3 DNA follows: TGTGCCAGCAGTTTACCCGGGCTCCAAAGGGACACCATATATTTT. Its translation: CASSLPGLQRDTIYF.

This clonotype was counted only a few times. This chain connects TRBV7-2 to TRBJ1-2, with 8 bases that match TRBD1. J lost 2 bases, V lost 5 bases, and 7 bases had no gene match. CDR1 and CDR2 (germline): SGHTA, FQGNSA. This CDR3 is 15 amino acids long. For the CDR3, the DNA is TGTGCCAGCAGCGCACGGGACAGGCTAAACTATGGCTACACCTTC. Protein product: CASSARDRLNYGYTF. The full variable domain, completed using reference TRBV7-2 and TRBJ1-2, is GAGVSQSPSNKVTEKGKDVELRCDPISGHTALYWYRQSLGQGLEFLIYFQGNSAPDKSGLPSDRFSAERTGGSVSTLTIQRTQQEDSAVYLCASSARDRLNYGYTFGSGTRLTVV.

This clonotype appeared many times. The chain uses TRBV10-3 and TRBJ2-7; 10 bases map to TRBD2. J lost 6 bases, V lost 3 bases, and 8 bases had no gene match. The CDR3 loop spans 15 amino acids. The germline CDR1 and CDR2 sequences are ENHRY and SYGVKD. Here the CDR3 DNA reads TGTGCCATCAGTGACTCTAGCGGGGGATGGGGCGAGCAGTACTTC. Translating it yields CAISDSSGGWGEQYF.

The sample holds many counts of this clonotype. V is TRBV5-1 and J is TRBJ2-7; D unresolved. CDR3 size: 14 residues. Trimming took 0 bases from V and 1 from J, leaving 8 bases between them. Germline V gene sequence: CDR1 SGHRS, CDR2 YFSETQ. The CDR3: CASSLEAVSYEQYF. The CDR3 DNA reads as TGCGCCAGCAGCTTGGAAGCCGTATCCTACGAGCAGTACTTC.

A word on this clonotype: Given a much more abundant clone one base away, this may be a read error. The gene calls are TRBV7-9 and TRBJ2-1; 7 bases match TRBD2. The germline V gene has CDR1 SEHNR and CDR2 FQNEAQ (reference sequence). The CDR3 runs 16 residues. CDR3 loop: CTSSYQTSPRNNEQFF. The DNA for the CDR3 is TGTACCAGCAGCTACCAGACTAGCCCCAGAAACAATGAGCAGTTCTTC.

This clonotype showed up just a few times. The chain carries TRBV28 and TRBJ2-2; unclear D gene. Germline V gives CDR1 MDHEN, CDR2 SYDVKM. The germline V and J ends were trimmed by 6 bases and 4 bases, with 15 bases remaining between them. The CDR3 has 15 amino acids. The CDR3 here is CASSRDLIGTGELFF. In DNA, the CDR3 is TGTGCCAGCAGCCGAGACCTCATAGGCACCGGGGAGCTGTTTTTT.

This clonotype has ten or more counts. CDR3 in amino acids: CASSLLSGGEQYF. In DNA, the CDR3 is TGTGCCAGCAGCTTACTGAGTGGGGGCGAGCAGTACTTC. This chain connects TRBV7-8 to TRBJ2-7; D may correspond to TRBD1 or TRBD2 (5 bases each). The germline V and J ends were trimmed by 2 bases and 6 bases, with 11 bases remaining between them. CDR1 SGHVS and CDR2 FQNEAQ come from the germline V gene. The CDR3 runs 13 residues. Full variable domain (rest looked up from reference TRBV7-8 and TRBJ2-7): GAGVSQSPRYKVAKRGQDVALRCDPISGHVSLFWYQQALGQGPEFLTYFQNEAQLDKSGLPSDRFFAERPEGSVSTLKIQRTQQEDSAVYLCASSLLSGGEQYFGPGTRLTVT.

In its sample, this clonotype was seen many times. The rearrangement uses TRBV9 and TRBJ1-3, with 7 positions matching TRBD1. The CDR3 consists of 15 residues. V trimming: 4 bases; J trimming: 0 bases; junction bases outside the gene matches: 4. The germline CDR1 and CDR2 sequences are SGDLS and YYNGEE. CDR3: CASSPQGISGNTIYF. CDR3 bases: TGTGCCAGCAGCCCACAGGGGATCTCTGGAAACACCATATATTTT.

In its sample, this clonotype was seen many times. The chain uses TRBV12-3 or TRBV12-4 and TRBJ2-4, with D uncertain. The CDR3 is 15 residues long. Trimming stripped 7 bases from V and 0 bases from J, with 13 bases between. CDR3 in DNA: TGTGCCAGCACCCAGTCAAGCCTAGCCAAAAACATTCAGTACTTC. This gives the protein CASTQSSLAKNIQYF.

This clonotype was counted many times. The CDR3 bases are TGTGCCAGCAGCCCTACCGGGGTGATCACAGATACGCAGTATTTT. Its translation is CASSPTGVITDTQYF. The genes are TRBV7-9 and TRBJ2-3, with TRBD2 as a possible D gene (5 bases). The germline V gene has CDR1 SEHNR and CDR2 FQNEAQ (reference sequence). The length of the CDR3 is 15 residues. V lost 5 bases to trimming and J lost 2 bases, with 14 bases between them.

This clonotype has just a few counts. The chain links TRBV20-1 to TRBJ1-1; D is uncertain. The CDR3 is 14 residues long. Germline-derived CDR1 and CDR2 are DFQATT and SNEGSKA (reference sequence). Deletions cut 1 base from V and 0 bases from J, with 9 bases between. Written as DNA, the CDR3 is TGCAGTGCTAGAGCCGAAGGAATGAACACTGAAGCTTTCTTT. Residues: CSARAEGMNTEAFF.

This clonotype was observed at least ten times. CDR3: CASSPQGETQYF. DNA for the CDR3: TGTGCCAGCTCCCCCCAGGGAGAGACCCAGTACTTC. The chain carries TRBV18 and TRBJ2-5, with D possibly being TRBD1 (5 bases). The CDR3 extends over 12 amino acids. Trimming stripped 6 bases from V and 4 bases from J, with 9 bases between. Germline V gene lookup returns CDR1 KGHSH and CDR2 LQKENI. Supplemented by reference TRBV18 and TRBJ2-5, the full variable domain reads NAGVMQNPRHLVRRRGQEARLRCSPMKGHSHVYWYRQLPEEGLKFMVYLQKENIIDESGMPKERFSAEFPKEGPSILRIQQVVRGDSAAYFCASSPQGETQYFGPGTRLLVL.

This chain uses TRBV14 with TRBJ2-3, with 8 bases lining up with TRBD1. Unmatched junction bases numbered 4, after V lost 4 bases and J lost 1 base. Germline CDR1 SGHDN, CDR2 FVKESK. There are 15 residues in the CDR3. The CDR3 loop is CASSRSGGRTDTQYF. CDR3 bases: TGTGCCAGCAGCCGCTCAGGGGGCCGCACAGATACGCAGTATTTT.

This clonotype was counted ten times or more. V usage is TRBV16 and J usage is TRBJ2-3; D possibly corresponds to TRBD2 (5 bases). Trimming left V 3 bases short and J 6 bases short, with 10 bases between. The germline V gene has CDR1 KGHSY and CDR2 FQNENV. This CDR3 contains 13 residues. In DNA form, the CDR3 reads TGTGCCAGCAGCCAGGTTAGCGCGGATACGCAGTATTTT. It codes for CASSQVSADTQYF.

This sequence joins TRBV11-2 and TRBJ1-3; D remains ambiguous. Germline V gene sequence: CDR1 SGHAT, CDR2 FQNNGV. This CDR3 region has 16 residues. Trimming removed 1 base at V and 0 bases at J, with 10 bases between. The CDR3 loop is CASSLGAALSGNTIYF. The CDR3 nucleotides read TGTGCCAGCAGCTTAGGAGCGGCCCTCTCTGGAAACACCATATATTTT.

This clonotype came up a few times. The chain is built from TRBV9 and TRBJ1-5; D is possibly TRBD1 (5 bases). This CDR3 comprises 15 residues. The V end lost 0 bases, the J end lost 6 bases, and 13 bases lay between the germline ends. Germline values: CDR1 SGDLS, CDR2 YYNGEE. CDR3 in amino acids: CASSVDGGAGQPQHF. CDR3 bases: TGTGCCAGCAGCGTAGATGGCGGGGCCGGTCAGCCCCAGCATTTT.

This clonotype has a count of ten or more. The chain is built from TRBV7-3 and TRBJ2-7, with 14 positions matching TRBD2. This CDR3 comprises 19 residues. Germline lookup yields CDR1 SGHTA and CDR2 FQGTGA. After removal of 5 bases from V and 7 bases from J, the junction contained 19 bases not matched to a gene. CDR3 protein: CASSPFPKMMGLAGVEQYF. Written as DNA, the CDR3 is TGTGCCAGCAGCCCCTTCCCCAAAATGATGGGACTAGCGGGAGTAGAGCAGTACTTC.

This clonotype was seen repeatedly, ten times or more. V gene TRBV12-3 or TRBV12-4 combines with J gene TRBJ1-1; D possibly corresponds to TRBD1 (6 bases). The CDR3 is made up of 13 amino acids. V was pared by 6 bases and J by 1 base, with 9 bases between. The CDR3 protein is CASSQQGNTEAFF. The CDR3 nucleotides read TGTGCCAGCAGCCAACAGGGGAACACTGAAGCTTTCTTT.

This clonotype was found many times. This chain joins TRBV30 and TRBJ1-2, with 7 bases identical to TRBD1. The J segment lost 6 bases and the V segment lost 2 bases, leaving 6 bases of the junction unmatched. Germline V gene data show CDR1 as GTSNPN and CDR2 as SVGIG (reference sequence). This CDR3 region has 13 residues. The CDR3 sequence is CAWSRDRPHGYTF. The CDR3, as DNA: TGTGCCTGGAGTCGGGACAGACCTCATGGCTACACCTTC.

This clonotype was seen repeatedly, ten times or more. The CDR3 DNA reads TGCGCCAGCAGCTTGGACGCGGGAGGGGGCGAGCAGTACTTC. Amino acid sequence: CASSLDAGGGEQYF. The J gene is TRBJ2-7, the V gene TRBV5-1; 9 bases are shared with TRBD2. The germline V gene has CDR1 SGHRS and CDR2 YFSETQ. There are 14 residues in the CDR3. Losses at the gene ends were 0 bases for V and 6 bases for J; bases not matched to a gene: 4. Drawing the rest from reference TRBV5-1 and TRBJ2-7, the complete variable domain is KAGVTQTPRYLIKTRGQQVTLSCSPISGHRSVSWYQQTPGQGLQFLFEYFSETQRNKGNFPGRFSGRQFSNSRSEMNVSTLELGDSALYLCASSLDAGGGEQYFGPGTRLTVT.

This clonotype has just a few counts. The chain carries TRBV4-1 and TRBJ2-1; D might be TRBD2 (6 bases). Per germline, CDR1 MGHRA and CDR2 YSYEKL. The V end lost 4 bases, the J end lost 3 bases, and 16 bases lay between the germline ends. The CDR3 has 16 residues. CDR3 in amino acids: CASSLGAAGRYNEQFF. The CDR3 DNA reads as TGCGCCAGCAGCCTTGGGGCCGCGGGGCGCTACAATGAGCAGTTCTTC.

This clonotype was seen ten or more times. V and J are TRBV7-2 and TRBJ2-1; no clear D. Germline-derived CDR1 and CDR2 are SGHTA and FQGNSA. Trimming took off 5 bases at V and 0 bases at J, with 8 bases between the two ends. The CDR3 covers 14 residues. The CDR3 region has the DNA TGTGCCAGCAGCCCCCTGAGCTCCTACAATGAGCAGTTCTTC. It is translated as CASSPLSSYNEQFF.

This clonotype was recorded at least ten times. The CDR3 coding sequence is TGTGCCAGCAGCCCCCCTTGGCGGACTAGCGGGGGGATGCAGACCCAGTACTTC. Translated: CASSPPWRTSGGMQTQYF. The J gene is TRBJ2-5, the V gene TRBV12-3 or TRBV12-4; 14 bases are shared with TRBD2. Unmatched junction bases numbered 15, after V lost 6 bases and J lost 6 bases. CDR3 size: 18 residues.